One T cell receptor beta chain is described in this entry. The CDR3 runs 16 residues. Germline CDR1 is LNHDA and CDR2 is SQIVND (reference sequence). The V end lost 5 bases, the J end lost 2 bases, and 16 bases lay between the germline ends. Authors' analysis steps: Scientists estimated how many nucleated cells there were by amplifying reference gene primers. Clones were sequenced by immunoSEQ multiplex PCR, and TCRdb holds only the in-frame ones, with some missing. V and J calls and clone size are those listed in that table; D and trimming were worked out from the DNA. The sample lists about 160,000 clones, approximately 92% occurring once. This sample is part of a study of blood T cell repertoires in COVID-19. Study-level background: T cells, B-cell-depleted T cells, or PBMCs provided the cDNA or gDNA that served as material.

Material: peripheral blood. This TCR derives from a young man with COVID-19, enrolled during active disease. V and J are TRBV19 and TRBJ1-5; D perhaps matches TRBD1 (5 bases). The CDR3: CASSPTTVGGNQPQHF. CDR3 bases: TGTGCCAGTAGTCCCACGACAGTCGGAGGCAATCAGCCCCAGCATTTT.